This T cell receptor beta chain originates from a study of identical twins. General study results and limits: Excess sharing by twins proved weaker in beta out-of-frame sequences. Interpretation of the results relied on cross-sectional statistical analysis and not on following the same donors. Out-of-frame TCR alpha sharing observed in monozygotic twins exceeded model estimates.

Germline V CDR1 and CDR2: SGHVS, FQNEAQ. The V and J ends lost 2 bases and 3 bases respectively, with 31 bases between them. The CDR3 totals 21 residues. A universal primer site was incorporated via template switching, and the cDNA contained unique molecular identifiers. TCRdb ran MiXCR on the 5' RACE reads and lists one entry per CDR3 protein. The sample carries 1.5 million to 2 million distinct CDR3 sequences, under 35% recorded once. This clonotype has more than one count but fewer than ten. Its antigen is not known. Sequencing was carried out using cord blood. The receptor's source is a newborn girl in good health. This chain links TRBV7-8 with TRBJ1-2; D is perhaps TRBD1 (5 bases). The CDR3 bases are TGTGCCAGCAGCTTACAATGGGTTCTGGTTGGGGCAGGATCTACTCACTATGGCTACACCTTC. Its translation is CASSLQWVLVGAGSTHYGYTF. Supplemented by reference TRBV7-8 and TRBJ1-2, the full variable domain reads GAGVSQSPRYKVAKRGQDVALRCDPISGHVSLFWYQQALGQGPEFLTYFQNEAQLDKSGLPSDRFFAERPEGSVSTLKIQRTQQEDSAVYLCASSLQWVLVGAGSTHYGYTFGSGTRLTVV.